This T cell receptor (beta chain) was sequenced during a study of PD-1 blockade in classical Hodgkin lymphoma. This table comes from immunoSEQ multiplex PCR, and its TCRdb copy is limited to in-frame clones, with some not included. The table includes just under 20,000 clones, under 80% detected once. Described time point: cycle 4 day 1 (C4D1), after less than 7 weeks of nivolumab. Every patient had relapsed following autologous stem cell transplantation, and cohorts differed in brentuximab vedotin exposure. Germline CDR1 is SGHTA and CDR2 is FQGTGA. V was clipped by 5 bases and J by 8 bases, with 19 bases between them. The CDR3 runs 15 residues.

The sequence derives from a human donor with classical Hodgkin lymphoma. The source was peripheral blood mononuclear cells (PBMCs), collected before the fourth cycle of nivolumab. This chain connects TRBV7-3 to TRBJ2-1, with a tentative D call TRBD2 (7 bases). In nucleotides, the CDR3 is TGTGCCAGCAGCACACAGGGTGGGGGGGTCGATGAGCAGTTCTTC. Protein product: CASSTQGGGVDEQFF.